What follows are 25 T cell receptor beta chains derived from one specimen sequenced in a study of blood T cell repertoires in COVID-19. Clones were sequenced by immunoSEQ multiplex PCR, and TCRdb holds only the in-frame ones, with some missing. The sample gives 130,000 to 150,000 clones, over 65% of which show up once; roughly 4.5% is in the top ten. The sequencing sample was made of peripheral blood. The receptors originated from a human donor in a cohort sampled during active COVID-19.

This chain joins TRBV19 and TRBJ2-4; no firm D call. CDR1 is LNHDA, CDR2 SQIVND, per germline (reference sequence). V gave up 3 bases and J gave up 3 bases, with 12 bases separating them. The CDR3 runs to 15 residues. The CDR3 DNA reads as TGTGCCAGTAGTATCTCGGCGGTGGGCAAAAACATTCAGTACTTC. Its protein product is CASSISAVGKNIQYF.

The chain couples TRBV27 to TRBJ2-1, with 8 positions matching TRBD2. J was trimmed by 3 bases and V by 8 bases; bases with no gene match: 6. From germline, CDR1 is MNHEY and CDR2 SMNVEV (reference sequence). This CDR3 is built from 14 residues. CDR3 residues: CASCLAGIYNEQFF. CDR3 DNA: TGTGCCAGCTGCCTAGCGGGTATCTACAATGAGCAGTTCTTC.

The rearrangement links TRBV30 to TRBJ1-2; 7 positions match TRBD1. The trim removed 0 bases at V and 0 bases at J, leaving 7 bases unmatched. Germline CDR1 GTSNPN, CDR2 SVGIG (reference sequence). This CDR3 is 16 amino acids long. The CDR3 DNA follows: TGTGCCTGGAGTGTTACAGGGGACCCCCCTAACTATGGCTACACCTTC. Protein: CAWSVTGDPPNYGYTF.

The rearrangement uses TRBV5-1 and TRBJ2-1; 13 bases fit TRBD2. Germline CDR1 is SGHRS and CDR2 is YFSETQ. There are 15 residues in the CDR3. The junction had 5 bases not matched to a gene; V was cut back by 3 bases and J by 8 bases. CDR3 residues: CASSSGLAGFDEQFF. The CDR3 DNA follows: TGCGCCAGCAGCTCGGGACTAGCGGGATTCGATGAGCAGTTCTTC.

This clone was seen more than once but under ten times. V gene TRBV5-1 combines with J gene TRBJ2-6; 8 bases match TRBD1. Unmatched junction bases numbered 6, after V lost 4 bases and J lost 3 bases. The V gene's germline CDR1 is SGHRS and CDR2 YFSETQ. The CDR3 has 16 amino acids. CDR3 sequence: CASSADRGNGANVLTF. CDR3 bases: TGCGCCAGCAGCGCCGACAGGGGTAATGGGGCCAACGTCCTGACTTTC.

The chain recombines TRBV3-1 (or the pseudogene TRBV3-2) with TRBJ1-2; TRBD1 aligns across 9 bases. In germline, CDR1 is LGHDT, CDR2 YNNKEL (reference sequence). Trimming removed 3 bases from V and 4 bases from J; junction bases left unmatched: 9. The CDR3 has 16 residues. The CDR3 DNA reads TGTGCCAGCAGCCATAATCCGGGACAGGGTCGCTATGGCTACACCTTC. Its protein is CASSHNPGQGRYGYTF.

This clone appeared a single time. This sequence joins TRBV19 and TRBJ2-1; 7 bases are a match to TRBD1. The CDR3 sequence is 15 residues long. After removal of 3 bases from V and 6 bases from J, the junction contained 8 bases not matched to a gene. The germline V gene has CDR1 LNHDA and CDR2 SQIVND (reference sequence). The CDR3 DNA reads TGTGCCAGTAGTATTTTCATACAGGGGAGCAATGAGCAGTTCTTC. Its protein is CASSIFIQGSNEQFF.

This sequence joins TRBV2 and TRBJ2-1, with 9 bases aligning to TRBD2. The ends lost 6 bases at V and 6 bases at J; junction bases unmatched: 9. CDR3 length: 15 residues. Germline CDR1 SNHLY, CDR2 FYNNEI. CDR3 nucleotides: TGTGCCAGCAGGGCAGAGCGGGAGGTCGCCAATGAGCAGTTCTTC. Residues: CASRAEREVANEQFF.

J is TRBJ2-6 and V is TRBV14; D is possibly TRBD1 (6 bases). Germline loops: CDR1 SGHDN, CDR2 FVKESK. The CDR3 has 16 amino acids. Trimming removed 4 bases at V and 0 bases at J, with 10 bases between. The DNA for the CDR3 is TGTGCCAGCAGCCCGACAGGAGGCTCTGGGGCCAACGTCCTGACTTTC. The encoded protein is CASSPTGGSGANVLTF.

The V gene is TRBV19, the J gene TRBJ2-5, with 8 nucleotides matching TRBD2. CDR3 length equals 14 residues. Germline trimming cut 7 bases from V and 1 base from J; bases unmatched to any gene: 5. Germline V gene sequence: CDR1 LNHDA, CDR2 SQIVND (reference sequence). The CDR3 DNA reads TGTGCCAGTAAATCGGGGGGGGCCCAAGAGACCCAGTACTTC. This encodes CASKSGGAQETQYF.

This clone has just one count. The gene calls are TRBV12-2 and TRBJ1-2; whether TRBD1, the table's D call, matches the DNA was not checked. TRBV12-2 is designated a pseudogene. This CDR3 contains 14 residues. CDR3 sequence: CARGANGLNYGYTF. In DNA, the CDR3 is TGTGCAAGGGGGGCCAACGGGCTTAACTATGGCTACACCTTC.

The gene calls are TRBV11-2 and TRBJ2-7; D unclear. The V end lost 9 bases, the J end lost 2 bases, and 11 bases lay between the germline ends. This CDR3 spans 12 amino acids. In germline, CDR1 is SGHAT, CDR2 FQNNGV. The CDR3: CASTSPAYEQYF. In nucleotides, the CDR3 is TGTGCCAGTACATCCCCCGCCTACGAGCAGTACTTC. Based on the CDR3 plus reference TRBV11-2 and TRBJ2-7, the full variable domain is EAGVAQSPRYKIIEKRQSVAFWCNPISGHATLYWYQQILGQGPKLLIQFQNNGVVDDSQLPKDRFSAERLKGVDSTLKIQPAKLEDSAVYLCASTSPAYEQYFGPGTRLTVT.

The chain links TRBV27 to TRBJ1-6; the match to TRBD1 covers 7 bases. V lost 5 bases, J lost 6 bases, and 4 bases stayed unmatched. The CDR3 is 14 amino acids. Germline-derived CDR1 and CDR2 are MNHEY and SMNVEV (reference sequence). CDR3 sequence (DNA): TGTGCCAGCAGTCCGACAGGGCCTAATTCACCCCTCCACTTT. This encodes CASSPTGPNSPLHF.

The gene calls are TRBV27 and TRBJ1-1; D remains unclear. The germline V and J ends were trimmed by 3 bases and 3 bases, with 11 bases remaining between them. Per germline, CDR1 MNHEY and CDR2 SMNVEV (reference sequence). This CDR3 comprises 14 residues. For the CDR3, the DNA is TGTGCCAGCAGTTTTAACCCGGGATACACTGAAGCTTTCTTT. It is translated as CASSFNPGYTEAFF.

This rearrangement joins TRBV5-1 to TRBJ1-4; TRBD1 matches at 7 bases. CDR1 is SGHRS, CDR2 YFSETQ, per germline. The CDR3 contains 16 residues. V lost 6 bases to trimming and J lost 3 bases; unmatched junction nucleotides: 11. Here the CDR3 DNA reads TGCGCCAGCACCGTGCACGGGACAGAGCCTAATGAAAAACTGTTTTTT. It translates to CASTVHGTEPNEKLFF.

This clone was observed a few times. V gene TRBV7-9 combines with J gene TRBJ1-1; weak D call: TRBD1 (5 bases). Germline V lookup: CDR1 SEHNR, CDR2 FQNEAQ (reference sequence). Trimming cost V 4 bases and J 3 bases, with 15 bases left between them. The CDR3 loop spans 15 amino acids. CDR3 nucleotides: TGTGCCAGCAGCTCCCAGTTAGGAGGGGACACTGAAGCTTTCTTT. The encoded protein is CASSSQLGGDTEAFF.

This clone was counted a single time. The chain combines TRBV27 with TRBJ2-7; no clear D. Trimming removed 6 bases at V and 0 bases at J, with 6 bases between. Germline CDR1 is MNHEY and CDR2 is SMNVEV (reference sequence). The CDR3 has 12 amino acids. The CDR3, as DNA: TGTGCCAGCAGCCGGAGCTCCTACGAGCAGTACGTC. Its protein product is CASSRSSYEQYV.

The rearrangement uses TRBV21-1 and TRBJ2-7; no check of the table's D call, TRBD2, against the DNA was made. TRBV21-1 is deemed a pseudogene. The CDR3 contains 16 residues. The CDR3, as DNA: TGTGCCAGCAGCAATTTATTCGCGGGGGCTTGGTTCGAGCAGTACGTC. Its translation is CASSNLFAGAWFEQYV.

This chain links TRBV7-8 with TRBJ1-2, with TRBD1 matching over 10 bases. Losses at the gene ends were 5 bases for V and 7 bases for J; bases not matched to a gene: 7. Germline V gene sequence: CDR1 SGHVS, CDR2 FQNEAQ. The CDR3 spans 14 residues. The CDR3 DNA reads TGTGCCAGCAGCCCAGGACAGGGGGGGGTTGGCTACACCTTC. Its protein is CASSPGQGGVGYTF.

The V and J genes are TRBV30 and TRBJ2-1; D possibly corresponds to TRBD2 (6 bases). Looked up from germline, CDR1 is GTSNPN and CDR2 is SVGIG (reference sequence). CDR3 length equals 14 residues. V gave up 2 bases and J gave up 9 bases, with 17 bases separating them. The CDR3 reads CAWSRTIQGGEQFF. CDR3 DNA: TGTGCCTGGAGTCGGACTATCCAGGGTGGTGAGCAGTTCTTC.

This sequence joins TRBV10-3 and TRBJ1-5, with a weak D call TRBD1 (5 bases). Trimming stripped 4 bases from V and 7 bases from J, with 14 bases between. The germline gives CDR1 ENHRY, CDR2 SYGVKD. CDR3 size: 14 residues. CDR3 DNA: TGTGCCATCAGTGCCAGTGGGGGGGGGCAGCCCCAGCATTTT. Translating it yields CAISASGGGQPQHF.

The gene calls are TRBV6-5 and TRBJ2-7; no firm D call. The length of the CDR3 is 13 residues. Germline V CDR1 and CDR2: MNHEY, SVGAGI. Trimming pared 8 bases from V and 2 bases from J, leaving 13 bases between. In DNA, the CDR3 is TGTGCCAGCCGACTCAGCCACCCCTACGAGCAGTACGTC. Its protein is CASRLSHPYEQYV.

The V and J genes are TRBV18 and TRBJ2-7; tentative D call: TRBD2 (6 bases). Germline assignment: CDR1 KGHSH and CDR2 LQKENI. V lost 2 bases and J lost 5, with 7 bases in between. The CDR3 loop spans 12 amino acids. The CDR3 region is CASSPSGDEQYV. The CDR3, as DNA: TGTGCCAGCTCACCATCGGGGGACGAGCAGTACGTC.

This chain uses TRBV5-1 with TRBJ1-4, with 7 bases matching TRBD1. Germline CDR1 and CDR2: SGHRS and YFSETQ. J gave up 9 bases and V 1 base, and 3 bases lay outside the gene matches. The length of the CDR3 is 13 residues. The CDR3 sequence: CASSLQGEQKLFF. The DNA of the CDR3 is TGCGCCAGCAGCTTGCAGGGGGAGCAAAAACTGTTTTTT. Looking up the rest from reference TRBV5-1 and TRBJ1-4 gives the full variable domain: KAGVTQTPRYLIKTRGQQVTLSCSPISGHRSVSWYQQTPGQGLQFLFEYFSETQRNKGNFPGRFSGRQFSNSRSEMNVSTLELGDSALYLCASSLQGEQKLFFGSGTQLSVL.

V gene TRBV5-6 combines with J gene TRBJ1-2, with a possible D match to TRBD1 (6 bases). V was trimmed by 0 bases and J by 3 bases, leaving 15 bases between them. In germline, CDR1 is SGHDT, CDR2 YYEEEE. The CDR3 runs 16 residues. DNA of the CDR3: TGTGCCAGCAGCTTGGCGGGAGGGGGAAGTCACTATGGCTACACCTTC. It is translated as CASSLAGGGSHYGYTF.